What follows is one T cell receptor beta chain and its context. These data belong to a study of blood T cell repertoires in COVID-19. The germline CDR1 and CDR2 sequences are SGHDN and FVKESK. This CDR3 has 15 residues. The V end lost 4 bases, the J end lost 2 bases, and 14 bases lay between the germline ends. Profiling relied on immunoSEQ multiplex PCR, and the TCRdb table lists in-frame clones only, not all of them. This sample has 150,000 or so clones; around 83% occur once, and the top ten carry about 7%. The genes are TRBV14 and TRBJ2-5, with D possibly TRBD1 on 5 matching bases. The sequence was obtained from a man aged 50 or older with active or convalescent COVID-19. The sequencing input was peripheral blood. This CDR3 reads CASSLRRQQQETQYF. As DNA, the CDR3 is TGTGCCAGCAGCCTCCGTCGACAGCAGCAAGAGACCCAGTACTTC.